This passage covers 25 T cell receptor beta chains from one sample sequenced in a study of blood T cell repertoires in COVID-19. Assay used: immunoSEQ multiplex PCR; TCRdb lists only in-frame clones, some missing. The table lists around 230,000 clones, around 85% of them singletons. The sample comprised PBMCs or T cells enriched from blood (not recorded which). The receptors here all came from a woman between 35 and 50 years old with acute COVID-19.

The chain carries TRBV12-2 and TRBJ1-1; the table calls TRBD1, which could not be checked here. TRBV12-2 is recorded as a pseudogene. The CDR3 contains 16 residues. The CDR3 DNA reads TGTGCAAGTCGCTTAATGGGCAGACGGATGAACACTGAAGCTTTCTTT. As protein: CASRLMGRRMNTEAFF.

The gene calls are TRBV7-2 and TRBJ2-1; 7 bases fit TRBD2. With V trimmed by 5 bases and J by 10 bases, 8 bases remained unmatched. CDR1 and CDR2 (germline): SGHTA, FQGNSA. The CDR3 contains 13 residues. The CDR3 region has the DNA TGTGCCAGCAGCAGAGGGGAGGGAACGGAGCAGTTCTTC. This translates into CASSRGEGTEQFF.

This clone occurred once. Here the CDR3 DNA reads TGTGCCAGCAGTTCCGTAGGGAGCTCCTACAATGAGCAGTTCTTC. Its translation: CASSSVGSSYNEQFF. The rearrangement joins TRBV21-1 to TRBJ2-1; TRBD2 is the table's D call and was not checked against the DNA. TRBV21-1 is a known pseudogene. The CDR3 sequence is 15 residues long.

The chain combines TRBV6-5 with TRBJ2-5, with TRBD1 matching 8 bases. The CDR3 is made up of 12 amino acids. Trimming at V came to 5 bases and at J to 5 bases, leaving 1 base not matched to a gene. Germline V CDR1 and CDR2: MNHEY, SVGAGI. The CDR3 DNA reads TGTGCCAGCAGTCGGACAGGGGAGACCCAGTACTTC. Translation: CASSRTGETQYF.

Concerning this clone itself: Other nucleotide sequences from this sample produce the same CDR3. The CDR3 spells CATSRGSLAGGTDTQYF. CDR3 DNA: TGTGCCACCAGCAGAGGGTCACTAGCGGGAGGCACAGATACGCAGTATTTT. The chain is built from TRBV15 and TRBJ2-3; TRBD2 agrees at 11 bases. The length of the CDR3 is 17 residues. V shed 1 base, J shed 1 base, and the junction held 4 bases outside the gene matches. CDR1 is LNHNV, CDR2 YYDKDF, per germline (reference sequence).

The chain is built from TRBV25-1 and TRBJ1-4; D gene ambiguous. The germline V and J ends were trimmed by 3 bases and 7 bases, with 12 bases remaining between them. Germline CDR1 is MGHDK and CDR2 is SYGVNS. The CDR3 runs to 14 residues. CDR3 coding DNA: TGTGCCAGCAGTGACAGGAGGTACGGTGAAAAACTGTTTTTT. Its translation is CASSDRRYGEKLFF. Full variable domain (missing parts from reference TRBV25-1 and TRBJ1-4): EADIYQTPRYLVIGTGKKITLECSQTMGHDKMYWYQQDPGMELHLIHYSYGVNSTEKGDLSSESTVSRIRTEHFPLTLESARPSHTSQYLCASSDRRYGEKLFFGSGTQLSVL.

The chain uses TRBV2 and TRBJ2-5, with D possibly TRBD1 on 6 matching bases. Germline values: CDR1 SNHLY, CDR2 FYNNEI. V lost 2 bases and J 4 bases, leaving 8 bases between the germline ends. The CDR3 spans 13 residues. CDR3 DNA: TGTGCCAGCAGTGAAACAGGGAGAGAGACCCAGTACTTC. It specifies CASSETGRETQYF.

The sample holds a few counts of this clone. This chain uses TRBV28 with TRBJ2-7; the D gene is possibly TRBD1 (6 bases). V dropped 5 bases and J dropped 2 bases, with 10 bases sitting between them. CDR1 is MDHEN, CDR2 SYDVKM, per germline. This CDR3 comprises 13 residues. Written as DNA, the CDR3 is TGTGCCAGCAGTGACAGGACCACCTACGAGCAGTACTTC. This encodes CASSDRTTYEQYF. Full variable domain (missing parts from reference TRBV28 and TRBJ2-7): DVKVTQSSRYLVKRTGEKVFLECVQDMDHENMFWYRQDPGLGLRLIYFSYDVKMKEKGDIPEGYSVSREKKERFSLILESASTNQTSMYLCASSDRTTYEQYFGPGTRLTVT.

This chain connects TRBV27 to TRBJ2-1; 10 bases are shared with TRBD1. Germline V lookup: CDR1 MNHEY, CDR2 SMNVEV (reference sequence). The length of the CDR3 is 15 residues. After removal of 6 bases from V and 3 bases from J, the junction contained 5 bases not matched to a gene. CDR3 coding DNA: TGTGCCAGCAGGAGAAGGGACAGGGGCTACAATGAGCAGTTCTTC. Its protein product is CASRRRDRGYNEQFF.

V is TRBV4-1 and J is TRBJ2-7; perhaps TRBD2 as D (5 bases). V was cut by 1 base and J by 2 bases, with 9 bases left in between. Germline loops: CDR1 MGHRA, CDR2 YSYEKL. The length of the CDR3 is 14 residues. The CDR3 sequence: CASSQGVATYEQYF. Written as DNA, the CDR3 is TGCGCCAGCAGCCAAGGGGTAGCGACCTACGAGCAGTACTTC.

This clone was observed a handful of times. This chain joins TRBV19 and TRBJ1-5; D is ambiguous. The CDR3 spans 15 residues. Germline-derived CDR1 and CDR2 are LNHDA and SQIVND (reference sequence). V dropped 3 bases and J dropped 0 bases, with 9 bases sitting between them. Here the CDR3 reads CASSIENHSNQPQHF. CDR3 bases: TGTGCCAGTAGTATCGAGAACCATAGCAATCAGCCCCAGCATTTT.

CDR3 coding DNA: TGTGCCAGTAGTATCCCCGGAGGGGCGGGATCAGCCAAAAACATTCAGTACTTC. It is translated as CASSIPGGAGSAKNIQYF. The rearrangement uses TRBV19 and TRBJ2-4; D possibly corresponds to TRBD2 (6 bases). The ends were cut back, 3 bases at V and 0 bases at J, with 18 bases in the middle. The CDR3 contains 18 residues. Germline-derived CDR1 and CDR2 are LNHDA and SQIVND (reference sequence).

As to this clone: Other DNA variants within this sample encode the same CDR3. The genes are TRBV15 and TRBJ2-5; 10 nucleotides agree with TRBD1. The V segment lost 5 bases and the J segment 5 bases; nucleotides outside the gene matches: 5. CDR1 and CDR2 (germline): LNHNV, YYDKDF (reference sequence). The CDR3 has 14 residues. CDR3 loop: CATSRTGGRETQYF. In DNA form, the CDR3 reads TGTGCCACCAGCCGGACAGGGGGGCGTGAGACCCAGTACTTC.

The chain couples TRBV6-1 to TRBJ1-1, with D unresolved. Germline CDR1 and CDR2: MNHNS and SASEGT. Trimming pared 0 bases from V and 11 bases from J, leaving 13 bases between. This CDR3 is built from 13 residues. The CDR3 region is CASSEALALVAFF. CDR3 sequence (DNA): TGTGCCAGCAGTGAAGCGCTAGCTCTCGTGGCTTTCTTT.

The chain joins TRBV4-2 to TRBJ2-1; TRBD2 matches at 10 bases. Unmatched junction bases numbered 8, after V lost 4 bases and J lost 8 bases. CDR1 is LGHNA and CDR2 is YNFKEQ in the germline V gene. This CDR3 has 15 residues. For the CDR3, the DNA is TGTGCCAGCAGCCCGCTTGAACTAGCGGGATATGAGCAGTTCTTC. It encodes CASSPLELAGYEQFF.

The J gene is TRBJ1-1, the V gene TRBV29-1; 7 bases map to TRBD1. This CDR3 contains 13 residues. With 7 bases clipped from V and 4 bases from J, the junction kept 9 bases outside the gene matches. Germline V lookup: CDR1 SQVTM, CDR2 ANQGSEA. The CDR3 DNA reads TGCAGCGCCCGAGGGGCAGGGGGCACTGAAGCTTTCTTT. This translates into CSARGAGGTEAFF.

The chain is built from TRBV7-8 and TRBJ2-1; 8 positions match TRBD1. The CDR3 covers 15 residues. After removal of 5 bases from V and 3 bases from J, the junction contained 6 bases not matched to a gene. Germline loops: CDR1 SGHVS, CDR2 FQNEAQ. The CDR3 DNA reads TGTGCCAGCAGCCCCCGACAGGGGCGCTACAATGAGCAGTTCTTC. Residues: CASSPRQGRYNEQFF.

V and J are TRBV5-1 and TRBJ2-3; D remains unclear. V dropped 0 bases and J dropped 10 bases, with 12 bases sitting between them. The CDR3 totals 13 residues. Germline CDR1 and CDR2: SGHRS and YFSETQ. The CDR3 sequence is CASSLAERVAQYF. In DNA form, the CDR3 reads TGCGCCAGCAGCTTGGCCGAACGGGTGGCGCAGTATTTT.

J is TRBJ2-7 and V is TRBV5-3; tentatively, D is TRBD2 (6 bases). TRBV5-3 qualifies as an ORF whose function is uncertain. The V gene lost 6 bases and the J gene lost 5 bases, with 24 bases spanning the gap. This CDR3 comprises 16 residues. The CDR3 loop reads CARNHPQRASVHEQYF. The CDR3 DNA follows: TGTGCCAGAAACCACCCTCAGCGGGCTAGCGTTCACGAGCAGTACTTC.

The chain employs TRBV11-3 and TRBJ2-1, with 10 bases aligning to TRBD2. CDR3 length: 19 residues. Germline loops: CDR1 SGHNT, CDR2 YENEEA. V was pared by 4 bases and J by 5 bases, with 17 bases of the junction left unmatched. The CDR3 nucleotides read TGTGCCAGCAGCTCCTGGGCTAGCGGGAGTGGACCTAAAAACAATGAGCAGTTCTTC. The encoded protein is CASSSWASGSGPKNNEQFF.

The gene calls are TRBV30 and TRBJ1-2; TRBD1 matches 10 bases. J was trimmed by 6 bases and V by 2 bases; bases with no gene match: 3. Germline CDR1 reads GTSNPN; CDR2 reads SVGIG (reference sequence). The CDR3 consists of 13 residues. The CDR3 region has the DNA TGTGCCTGGAGTAAGGGGACAGGGGATGGCTACACCTTC. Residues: CAWSKGTGDGYTF.

CDR3 sequence (DNA): TGCGCCAGCAGTGCAGGGGGGCATCAGCCCCAGCATTTT. Amino acid sequence: CASSAGGHQPQHF. V and J are TRBV10-1 and TRBJ1-5; 7 bases agree with TRBD1. V shed 4 bases, J shed 5 bases, and the junction held 2 bases outside the gene matches. The CDR3 consists of 13 residues. Germline V gene lookup returns CDR1 WNHNN and CDR2 SYGVQD (reference sequence).

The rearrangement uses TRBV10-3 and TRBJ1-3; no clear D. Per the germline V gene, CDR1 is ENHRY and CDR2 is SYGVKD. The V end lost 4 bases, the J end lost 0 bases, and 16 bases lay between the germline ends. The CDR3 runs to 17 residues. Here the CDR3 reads CAISAQGGPISGNTIYF. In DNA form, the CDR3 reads TGTGCCATCAGTGCCCAAGGCGGGCCGATCTCTGGAAACACCATATATTTT.

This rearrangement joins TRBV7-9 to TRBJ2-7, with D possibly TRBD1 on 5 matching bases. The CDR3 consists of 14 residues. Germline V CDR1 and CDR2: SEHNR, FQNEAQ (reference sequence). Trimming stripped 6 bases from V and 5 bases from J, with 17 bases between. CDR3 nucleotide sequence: TGTGCCAGCAGTCACAACAGCAGGGTTCACGAGCAGTACTTC. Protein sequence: CASSHNSRVHEQYF.

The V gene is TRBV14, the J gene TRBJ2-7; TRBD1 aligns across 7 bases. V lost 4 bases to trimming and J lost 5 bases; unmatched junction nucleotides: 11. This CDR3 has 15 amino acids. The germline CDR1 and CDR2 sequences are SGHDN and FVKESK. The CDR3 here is CASSLKKTGINEQYF. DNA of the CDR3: TGTGCCAGCAGCCTAAAAAAGACAGGGATCAACGAGCAGTACTTC.